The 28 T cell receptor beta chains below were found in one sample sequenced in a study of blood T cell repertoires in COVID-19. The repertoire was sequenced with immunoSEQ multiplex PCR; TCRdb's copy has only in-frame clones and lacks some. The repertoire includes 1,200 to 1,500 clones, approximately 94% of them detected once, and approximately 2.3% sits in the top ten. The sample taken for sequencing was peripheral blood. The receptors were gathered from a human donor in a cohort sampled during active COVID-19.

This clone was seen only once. CDR3 sequence: CATSSTTPGFNVGNEQFF. CDR3 sequence (DNA): TGTGCCACCAGCAGCACCACTCCAGGGTTTAATGTTGGGAATGAGCAGTTCTTC. The chain couples TRBV15 to TRBJ2-1; D is perhaps TRBD1 (5 bases). Per the germline V gene, CDR1 is LNHNV and CDR2 is YYDKDF (reference sequence). V lost 3 bases, J lost 7 bases, and 25 bases lay in between. CDR3 length: 18 residues.

The CDR3 DNA follows: TGTGCCAGCAGATCGGAACCGACTAGCGGGAATTACAATGAGCAGTTCTTC. Encoded protein: CASRSEPTSGNYNEQFF. V is TRBV28 and J is TRBJ2-1, with TRBD2 matching 11 bases. V lost 6 bases, J lost 4 bases, and 11 bases stayed unmatched. In germline, CDR1 is MDHEN, CDR2 SYDVKM. This CDR3 comprises 17 residues.

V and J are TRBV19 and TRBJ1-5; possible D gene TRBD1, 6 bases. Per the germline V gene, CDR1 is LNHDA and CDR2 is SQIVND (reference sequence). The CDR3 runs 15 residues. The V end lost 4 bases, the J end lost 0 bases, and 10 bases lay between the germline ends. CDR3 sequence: CASSRQEISNQPQHF. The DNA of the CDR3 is TGTGCCAGTAGTAGACAGGAGATTAGCAATCAGCCCCAGCATTTT.

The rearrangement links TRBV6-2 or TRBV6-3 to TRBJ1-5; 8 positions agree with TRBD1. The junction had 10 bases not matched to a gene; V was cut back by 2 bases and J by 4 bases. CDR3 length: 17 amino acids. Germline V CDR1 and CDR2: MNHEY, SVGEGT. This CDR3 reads CASSYRRQGSRNQPQHF. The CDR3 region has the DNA TGTGCCAGCAGTTACCGGCGACAGGGGAGTCGGAATCAGCCCCAGCATTTT.

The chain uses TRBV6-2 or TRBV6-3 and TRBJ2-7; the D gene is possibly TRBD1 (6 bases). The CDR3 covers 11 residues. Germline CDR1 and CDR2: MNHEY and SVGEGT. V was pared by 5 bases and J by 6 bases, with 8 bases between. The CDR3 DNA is TGTGCCAGCAGTACAGGGCTCGAGCAGTACTTC. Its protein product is CASSTGLEQYF.

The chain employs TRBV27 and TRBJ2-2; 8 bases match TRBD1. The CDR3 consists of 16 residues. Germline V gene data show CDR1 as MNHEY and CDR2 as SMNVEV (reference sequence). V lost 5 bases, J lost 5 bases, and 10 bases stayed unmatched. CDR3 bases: TGTGCCAGCAGTCTCAGGACAGGGACGGGGACCGGGGAGCTGTTTTTT. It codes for CASSLRTGTGTGELFF.

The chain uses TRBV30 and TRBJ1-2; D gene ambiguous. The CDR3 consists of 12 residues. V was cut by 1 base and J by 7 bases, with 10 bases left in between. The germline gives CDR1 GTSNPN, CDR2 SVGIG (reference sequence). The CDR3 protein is CAWSGSLGGYTF. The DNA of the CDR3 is TGTGCCTGGAGTGGAAGCCTCGGTGGCTACACCTTC.

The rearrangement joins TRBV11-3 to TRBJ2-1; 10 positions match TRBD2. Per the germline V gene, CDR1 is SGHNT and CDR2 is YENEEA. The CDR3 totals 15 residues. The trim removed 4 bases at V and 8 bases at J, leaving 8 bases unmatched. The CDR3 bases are TGTGCCAGCAGCTCCTCCAGCGGGAGGGACCATGAGCAGTTCTTC. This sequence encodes CASSSSSGRDHEQFF.

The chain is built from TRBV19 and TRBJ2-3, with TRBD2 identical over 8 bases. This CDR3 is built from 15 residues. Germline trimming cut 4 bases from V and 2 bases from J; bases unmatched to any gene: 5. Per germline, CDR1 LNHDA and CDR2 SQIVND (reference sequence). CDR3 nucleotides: TGTGCCAGTAGTACGATTAGCGGGGCCACAGATACGCAGTATTTT. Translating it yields CASSTISGATDTQYF.

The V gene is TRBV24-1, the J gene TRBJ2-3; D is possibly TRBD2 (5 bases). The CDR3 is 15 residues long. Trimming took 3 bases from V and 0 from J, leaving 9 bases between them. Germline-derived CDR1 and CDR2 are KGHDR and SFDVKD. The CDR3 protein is CATSDSGASTDTQYF. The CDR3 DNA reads TGTGCCACCAGTGATAGCGGTGCTAGCACAGATACGCAGTATTTT.

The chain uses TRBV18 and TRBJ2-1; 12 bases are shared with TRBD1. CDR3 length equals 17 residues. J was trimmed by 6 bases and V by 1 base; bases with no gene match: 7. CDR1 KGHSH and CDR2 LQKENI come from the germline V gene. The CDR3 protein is CASSPLSGTGGSNEQFF. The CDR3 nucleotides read TGTGCCAGCTCACCACTCTCCGGGACAGGGGGCTCCAATGAGCAGTTCTTC.

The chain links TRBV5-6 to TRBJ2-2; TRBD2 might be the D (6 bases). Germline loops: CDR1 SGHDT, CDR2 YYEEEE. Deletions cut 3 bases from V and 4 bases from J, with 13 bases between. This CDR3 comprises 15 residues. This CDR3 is CASSYNGRSTGELFF. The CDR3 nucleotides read TGTGCCAGCAGCTATAACGGGAGATCCACCGGGGAGCTGTTTTTT.

CDR3 loop: CASSFGLANEQYF. The DNA for the CDR3 is TGTGCCAGCAGTTTTGGACTAGCGAACGAGCAGTACTTC. The chain uses TRBV27 and TRBJ2-7; TRBD2 matches 9 bases. Germline loops: CDR1 MNHEY, CDR2 SMNVEV (reference sequence). This CDR3 comprises 13 residues. V trimming: 3 bases; J trimming: 5 bases; junction bases outside the gene matches: 2.

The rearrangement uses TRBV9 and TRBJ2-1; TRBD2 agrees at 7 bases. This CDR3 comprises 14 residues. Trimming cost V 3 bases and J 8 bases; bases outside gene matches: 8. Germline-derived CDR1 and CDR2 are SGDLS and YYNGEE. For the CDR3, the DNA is TGTGCCAGCAGCGAGTCCGGACTAGTCGATGAGCAGTTCTTC. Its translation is CASSESGLVDEQFF.

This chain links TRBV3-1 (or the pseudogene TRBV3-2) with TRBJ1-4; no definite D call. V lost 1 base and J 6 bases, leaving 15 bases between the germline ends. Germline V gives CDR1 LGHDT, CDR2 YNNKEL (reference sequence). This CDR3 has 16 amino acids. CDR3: CASSQALGLWDEKLFF. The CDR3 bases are TGTGCCAGCAGCCAAGCTTTGGGCCTTTGGGATGAAAAACTGTTTTTT.

The CDR3 DNA reads as TGTGCCAGCAGCTTAGCCCTTAGGACAGGGGCCGAAAAACTGTTTTTT. This encodes CASSLALRTGAEKLFF. The rearrangement joins TRBV7-2 to TRBJ1-4; 9 bases line up with TRBD1. Germline V gene data show CDR1 as SGHTA and CDR2 as FQGNSA. Trimming took 0 bases from V and 8 from J; bases not matched to a gene: 7. The CDR3 is 16 residues long. The entire variable domain, with the rest obtained from reference TRBV7-2 and TRBJ1-4, is as follows: GAGVSQSPSNKVTEKGKDVELRCDPISGHTALYWYRQSLGQGLEFLIYFQGNSAPDKSGLPSDRFSAERTGGSVSTLTIQRTQQEDSAVYLCASSLALRTGAEKLFFGSGTQLSVL.

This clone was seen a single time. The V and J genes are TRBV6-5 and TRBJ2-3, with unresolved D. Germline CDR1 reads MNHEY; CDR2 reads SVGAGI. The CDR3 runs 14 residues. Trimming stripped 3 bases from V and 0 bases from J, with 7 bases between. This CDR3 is CASSYDLSTDTQYF. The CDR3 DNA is TGTGCCAGCAGTTATGACTTGAGCACAGATACGCAGTATTTT.

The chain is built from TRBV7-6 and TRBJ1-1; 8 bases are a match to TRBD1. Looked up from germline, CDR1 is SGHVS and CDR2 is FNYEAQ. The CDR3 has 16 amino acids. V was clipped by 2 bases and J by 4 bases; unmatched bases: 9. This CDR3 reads CASSLNGRGLGTEAFF. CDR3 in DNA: TGTGCCAGCAGCTTAAATGGCAGGGGGCTTGGCACTGAAGCTTTCTTT.

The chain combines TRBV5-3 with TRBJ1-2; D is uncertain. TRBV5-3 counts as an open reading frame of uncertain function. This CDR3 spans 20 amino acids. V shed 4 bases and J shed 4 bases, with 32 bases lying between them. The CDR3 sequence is CARSGGGRQTLTASGYGYTF. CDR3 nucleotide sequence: TGTGCCAGAAGCGGTGGAGGGCGGCAGACATTAACCGCATCAGGCTATGGCTACACCTTC.

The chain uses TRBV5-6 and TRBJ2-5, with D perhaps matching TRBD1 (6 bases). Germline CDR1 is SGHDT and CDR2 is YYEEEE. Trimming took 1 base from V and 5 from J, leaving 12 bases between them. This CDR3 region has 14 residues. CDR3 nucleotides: TGTGCCAGCAGCTTGTCAGGGGCAGGGGAGACCCAGTACTTC. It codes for CASSLSGAGETQYF.

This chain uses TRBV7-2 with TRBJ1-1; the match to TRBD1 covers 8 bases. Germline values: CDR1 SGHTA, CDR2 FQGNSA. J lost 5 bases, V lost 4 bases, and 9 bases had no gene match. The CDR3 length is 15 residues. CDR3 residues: CASSSHQGAQTEAFF. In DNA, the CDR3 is TGTGCCAGCAGCTCACATCAGGGGGCTCAAACTGAAGCTTTCTTT. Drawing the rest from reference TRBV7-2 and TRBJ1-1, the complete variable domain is GAGVSQSPSNKVTEKGKDVELRCDPISGHTALYWYRQSLGQGLEFLIYFQGNSAPDKSGLPSDRFSAERTGGSVSTLTIQRTQQEDSAVYLCASSSHQGAQTEAFFGQGTRLTVV.

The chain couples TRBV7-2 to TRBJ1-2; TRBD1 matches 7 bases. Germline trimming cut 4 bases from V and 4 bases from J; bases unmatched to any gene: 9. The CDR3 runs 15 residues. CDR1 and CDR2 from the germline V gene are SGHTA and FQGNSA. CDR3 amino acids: CASSSDVGQVYGYTF. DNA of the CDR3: TGTGCCAGCAGCTCGGATGTAGGACAGGTCTATGGCTACACCTTC.

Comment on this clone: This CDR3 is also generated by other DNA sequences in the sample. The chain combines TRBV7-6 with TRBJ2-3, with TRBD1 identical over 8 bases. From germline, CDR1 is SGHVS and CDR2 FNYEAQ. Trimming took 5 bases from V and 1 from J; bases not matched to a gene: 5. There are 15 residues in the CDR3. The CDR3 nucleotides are TGTGCCAGCAGCCGGCAGGGGGCTGGCACAGATACGCAGTATTTT. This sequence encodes CASSRQGAGTDTQYF.

The CDR3, as DNA: TGTGCCAGCTCACCACTCTCTTGGGGGCGGGACACTGAAGCTTTCTTT. This codes for CASSPLSWGRDTEAFF. The chain links TRBV18 to TRBJ1-1; D is perhaps TRBD1 (6 bases). Per germline, CDR1 KGHSH and CDR2 LQKENI. This CDR3 has 16 residues. Trimming shortened V by 1 base and J by 3 bases, and 15 bases separated the two germline ends. Based on the CDR3 plus reference TRBV18 and TRBJ1-1, the full variable domain is NAGVMQNPRHLVRRRGQEARLRCSPMKGHSHVYWYRQLPEEGLKFMVYLQKENIIDESGMPKERFSAEFPKEGPSILRIQQVVRGDSAAYFCASSPLSWGRDTEAFFGQGTRLTVV.

CDR3 protein: CASSLGWRRSSYNEQFF. The CDR3, as DNA: TGTGCCAGCAGCTTAGGTTGGCGGCGGAGCTCCTACAATGAGCAGTTCTTC. This chain uses TRBV7-2 with TRBJ2-1; D unresolved. The CDR3 loop spans 17 amino acids. The V end was cut by 1 base, the J end by 0 bases, with 13 bases between. Germline CDR1 SGHTA, CDR2 FQGNSA.

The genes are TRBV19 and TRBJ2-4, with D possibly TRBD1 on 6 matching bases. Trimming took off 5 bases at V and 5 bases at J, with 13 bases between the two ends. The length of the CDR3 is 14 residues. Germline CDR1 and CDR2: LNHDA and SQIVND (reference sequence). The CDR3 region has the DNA TGTGCCAGTAGTGCGACAGGTCTCGAAAACATTCAGTACTTC. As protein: CASSATGLENIQYF.

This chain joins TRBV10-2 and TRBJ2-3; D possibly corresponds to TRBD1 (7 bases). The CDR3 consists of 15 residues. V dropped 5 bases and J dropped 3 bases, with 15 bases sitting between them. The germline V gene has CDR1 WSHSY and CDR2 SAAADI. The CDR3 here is CASSSRGVLTDTQYF. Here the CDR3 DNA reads TGCGCCAGCAGTTCCAGGGGGGTTTTAACAGATACGCAGTATTTT.

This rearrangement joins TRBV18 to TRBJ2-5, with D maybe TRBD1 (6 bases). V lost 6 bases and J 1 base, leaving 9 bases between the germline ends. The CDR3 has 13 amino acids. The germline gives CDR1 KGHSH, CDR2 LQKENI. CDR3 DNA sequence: TGTGCCAGCTCCCGGGACACCCAAGAGACCCAGTACTTC. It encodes CASSRDTQETQYF.